Given below is one TCR beta chain in context. This may be a read error: a much more frequent sequence differs by one nucleotide. As the CDR3 is not closed by the conserved phenylalanine or tryptophan, this likely results from a read error. Beta-chain TCR CDR3 regions were amplified from RNA transcripts. Second-round multiplex PCR followed a first-round RT-PCR using HTBI primers. TCRdb itself ran the multiplex PCR reads through MiXCR, one entry per CDR3 protein. The table shows hundreds of thousands of distinct CDR3 sequences, with 35% to 45% occurring only once. V gave up 5 bases and J gave up 7 bases; unmatched junction bases: 8. Germline lookup yields CDR1 SGHAT and CDR2 FQNNGV. This CDR3 has 14 residues. This sample is part of a study of Graves' ophthalmopathy and Graves' hyperthyroidism.

The clonotype originates from an adult man with Graves' ophthalmopathy. V gene TRBV11-2 combines with J gene TRBJ1-2; 9 bases match TRBD1. The material sequenced was peripheral blood. The CDR3 spells CASSPGTGRLGYTL. The CDR3 DNA follows: TGTGCCAGCAGCCCGGGGACAGGGAGGCTTGGCTACACCCTC.